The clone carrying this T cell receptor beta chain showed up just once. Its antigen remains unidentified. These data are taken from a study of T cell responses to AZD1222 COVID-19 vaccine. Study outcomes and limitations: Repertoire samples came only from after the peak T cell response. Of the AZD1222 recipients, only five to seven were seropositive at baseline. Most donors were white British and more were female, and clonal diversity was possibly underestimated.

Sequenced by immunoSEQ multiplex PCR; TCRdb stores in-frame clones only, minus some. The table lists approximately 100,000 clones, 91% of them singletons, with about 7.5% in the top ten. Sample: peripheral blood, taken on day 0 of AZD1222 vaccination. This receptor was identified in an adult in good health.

CDR3 amino acids: CASSGRQVSNQPQHF. The CDR3 bases are TGTGCCAGCAGTGGTCGACAGGTTAGCAATCAGCCCCAGCATTTT. This rearrangement joins TRBV28 to TRBJ1-5; possibly TRBD1 for D (6 bases). CDR3 length: 15 residues. Trimming shortened V by 5 bases and J by 0 bases, and 11 bases separated the two germline ends. Germline V gene sequence: CDR1 MDHEN, CDR2 SYDVKM.